The clone carrying this TCR beta chain was counted between two and nine times. Antigen: not known. This sample was taken from a study of cytomegalovirus exposure and HLA in healthy donors. PCR amplification relied on 60 Vbeta primers (plus 13 Jbeta primers). Some clones are missing from TCRdb's copy, which holds only in-frame ones; the method was immunoSEQ multiplex PCR. The sample contains roughly 100,000 clones, 12% of which appear only once. The CDR3 runs 14 residues. The germline V and J ends were trimmed by 6 bases and 8 bases, with 17 bases remaining between them. Germline V CDR1 and CDR2: SNHLY, FYNNEI. Regarding the study as a whole: High sensitivity and specificity were reportedly achieved when the classifier diagnosed cytomegalovirus status. Rare TCR sequences predominated, though certain public TCRs were found in many donors.

The sequence was collected from a man aged 35-49 years in good health and CMV-seropositive. The specimen was PBMCs. The V call is TRBV2, the J call TRBJ1-3; possibly TRBD1 for D (6 bases). CDR3 nucleotide sequence: TGTGCCAGCAGCCCCACAGGGATGGGAGACACCATATATTTT. Amino acid sequence: CASSPTGMGDTIYF.